Listed below are T cell receptor beta chains from one sample, sequenced in a study of T-cell memory formation after mild COVID-19. TCRdb re-derived calls from the 5' RACE reads in MiXCR, one entry per CDR3 protein. Among 190,000 or so distinct CDR3 sequences listed, 27% were seen once. The sequenced sample was PBMCs or a T cell subset sorted from them (not recorded which). Source of these receptors: an adult woman who had mild COVID-19 (a few samples of this study predate the infection). Cell type and time point are not known. Each CDR3 is given with its conserved first and last residue. Each record gives: D gene, clone size, V gene, J gene, CDR3 protein, CDR3 DNA. D genes are given only for firm matches. A row's size may be missing; if present it is once, few, many or a size class.

NA	NA	TRBV20-1	TRBJ2-7	CSASKERDGQQYF	TGCAGTGCTAGTAAGGAACGGGACGGCCAGCAGTACTTC
NA	few	TRBV15	TRBJ2-5	CATSRDWETQYF	TGTGCCACCAGCAGAGATTGGGAGACCCAGTACTTC
NA	NA	TRBV5-1	TRBJ2-3	CATPRSSTDTQYF	TGCGCCACCCCCCGGTCAAGCACAGATACGCAGTATTTT
NA	few	TRBV19	TRBJ1-2	CASSILGVINYGYTF	TGTGCCAGTAGTATTTTGGGGGTTATCAACTATGGCTACACCTTC
NA	few	TRBV20-1	TRBJ1-3	CSVASGNTIYF	TGCAGTGTGGCCTCTGGAAACACCATATATTTT
NA	NA	TRBV7-9	TRBJ1-4	CASSLGVMIGKLFF	TGTGCCAGCAGCTTAGGGGTTATGATCGGAAAACTGTTTTTT
NA	NA	TRBV24-1	TRBJ2-3	CATANTDTQYF	TGTGCCACCGCCAACACAGATACGCAGTATTTT
NA	few	TRBV7-2	TRBJ1-3	CASSWDGNTIYF	TGTGCCAGCAGCTGGGACGGAAACACCATATATTTT
NA	NA	TRBV12-3/TRBV12-4	TRBJ2-7	CASSFVTGTYEQYF	TGTGCCAGCAGTTTCGTTACAGGGACCTACGAGCAGTACTTC
TRBD2	NA	TRBV20-1	TRBJ2-1	CSAASGSYNEQFF	TGCAGTGCTGCTAGCGGGAGCTACAATGAGCAGTTCTTC
NA	NA	TRBV7-8	TRBJ1-6	CASSLGLVDNSPLHF	TGTGCCAGCAGCTTAGGTCTCGTGGATAATTCACCCCTCCACTTT